Below are 32 T cell receptor beta chains sequenced from a single sample in a study of T cells in Graves' hyperthyroidism and ophthalmopathy. The TCR beta CDR3 regions underwent amplification using RNA transcripts as the source. The TCR CDR3 was amplified in a first-round RT-PCR using the HTBI primer set. One entry per CDR3 protein results from TCRdb running MiXCR on the multiplex PCR reads. The sample holds about 640,000 distinct CDR3 sequences, 20% to 25% seen once. The sample taken for sequencing was blood. Receptor source: a man aged 25-40 years with Graves' ophthalmopathy.

This clonotype was seen only a few times. The rearrangement joins TRBV30 to TRBJ2-3, with 8 bases fitting TRBD1. Germline V gives CDR1 GTSNPN, CDR2 SVGIG (reference sequence). This CDR3 has 18 amino acids. The V segment lost 2 bases and the J segment 1 base; nucleotides outside the gene matches: 14. In nucleotides, the CDR3 is TGTGCCTGGAGTAAAGGCGGGCCCTTGGGACAGGGCACAGATACGCAGTATTTT. As protein: CAWSKGGPLGQGTDTQYF.

This clonotype appeared many times. The CDR3 here is CASRLAFQETQYF. The CDR3 region has the DNA TGTGCCAGCAGACTAGCGTTCCAAGAGACCCAGTACTTC. V usage is TRBV28 and J usage is TRBJ2-5, with 7 bases identical to TRBD2. Trimming cost V 6 bases and J 1 base; bases outside gene matches: 2. CDR1 MDHEN and CDR2 SYDVKM come from the germline V gene. CDR3 length: 13 amino acids.

This clonotype was found many times. The genes are TRBV12-3 or TRBV12-4 and TRBJ2-5; D assignment may be TRBD1 or TRBD2 (5 bases each). CDR3 size: 13 residues. V shed 3 bases and J shed 5 bases, with 10 bases lying between them. DNA of the CDR3: TGTGCCAGCAGTTTTGCAGGGACGGAGACCCAGTACTTC. This translates into CASSFAGTETQYF.

This clonotype was seen many times. The chain couples TRBV27 to TRBJ1-1; 7 positions agree with TRBD1. V dropped 5 bases and J dropped 14; count of bases not matched to a gene: 20. This CDR3 comprises 15 residues. The V gene's germline CDR1 is MNHEY and CDR2 SMNVEV (reference sequence). The DNA for the CDR3 is TGTGCCAGCAGTCCGGGGACAGACGGAACACTGAAGCCCTTCTTT. Protein: CASSPGTDGTLKPFF.

V is TRBV5-4 and J is TRBJ2-1; 11 positions match TRBD2. Unmatched junction bases numbered 5, after V lost 0 bases and J lost 3 bases. Germline loops: CDR1 SGHNT, CDR2 YYREEE (reference sequence). The CDR3 sequence is 17 residues long. The CDR3 here is CASSLAGGLAVYNEQFF. CDR3 bases: TGTGCCAGCAGCTTGGCGGGGGGACTAGCGGTCTACAATGAGCAGTTCTTC.

This clonotype was observed a handful of times. V is TRBV12-3 or TRBV12-4 and J is TRBJ1-5; D remains ambiguous. CDR3 length: 16 residues. Trimming removed 5 bases at V and 6 bases at J, with 20 bases between. CDR3 coding DNA: TGTGCCAGCAGTCCCCACGGGATCTCTGTGGGTCAGCCCCAGCATTTT. Residues: CASSPHGISVGQPQHF.

This clonotype was picked up many times. This sequence joins TRBV28 and TRBJ2-1; D may be TRBD2 (6 bases). Trimming took off 5 bases at V and 3 bases at J, with 17 bases between the two ends. The V gene's germline CDR1 is MDHEN and CDR2 SYDVKM. The CDR3 has 16 amino acids. The CDR3 DNA reads as TGTGCCAGCAGTGGGGAGGACGGCCCGGACTACAATGAGCAGTTCTTC. Protein: CASSGEDGPDYNEQFF.

This clonotype was found many times. The genes are TRBV7-3 and TRBJ2-3; 11 bases are a match to TRBD2. This CDR3 comprises 13 residues. J was trimmed by 5 bases and V by 5 bases; bases with no gene match: 0. Germline values: CDR1 SGHTA, CDR2 FQGTGA. CDR3 protein: CASSGLAGDTQYF. The CDR3, as DNA: TGTGCCAGCAGCGGACTAGCGGGAGATACGCAGTATTTT.

This clonotype was picked up many times. The genes are TRBV5-1 and TRBJ2-7; D perhaps matches TRBD1 (6 bases). The CDR3 consists of 16 residues. The germline V gene has CDR1 SGHRS and CDR2 YFSETQ. V was pared by 1 base and J by 3 bases, with 17 bases between. The CDR3 region has the DNA TGCGCCAGCAGCTTGAAATCAGGGGTCCTAAGCTACGAGCAGTACTTC. This codes for CASSLKSGVLSYEQYF.

This clonotype has a handful of counts. CDR3 sequence reads: CSATSGSGPDTQYF. CDR3 bases: TGCAGTGCTACTAGCGGGAGCGGCCCAGATACGCAGTATTTT. The V call is TRBV20-1, the J call TRBJ2-3; TRBD2 aligns across 10 bases. Per germline, CDR1 DFQATT and CDR2 SNEGSKA (reference sequence). This CDR3 region has 14 residues. V shed 4 bases and J 4 bases; nucleotides not matched to a gene: 5.

The table lists this clonotype with many counts. The genes are TRBV11-2 and TRBJ2-2; D may be TRBD1 or TRBD2 (5 bases each). The CDR3 totals 14 residues. Per germline, CDR1 SGHAT and CDR2 FQNNGV. The germline V and J ends were trimmed by 5 bases and 2 bases, with 9 bases remaining between them. The CDR3 nucleotides read TGTGCCAGCAGCCTGGGACCTAACACCGGGGAGCTGTTTTTT. Translating gives CASSLGPNTGELFF.

The genes are TRBV6-1 and TRBJ2-1; perhaps TRBD2 as D (6 bases). The ends were cut back, 7 bases at V and 3 bases at J, with 16 bases in the middle. Germline CDR1 MNHNS, CDR2 SASEGT. The CDR3 is 15 residues long. The CDR3 DNA is TGTGCCAGCACCCTAGCGAGCAGCCTCTACAATGAGCAGTTCTTC. Amino acid sequence: CASTLASSLYNEQFF.

This rearrangement joins TRBV20-1 to TRBJ2-7; D possibly matches TRBD1 or TRBD2 (5 bases each). V was trimmed by 6 bases and J by 4 bases, leaving 16 bases between them. The CDR3 has 13 amino acids. From germline, CDR1 is DFQATT and CDR2 SNEGSKA (reference sequence). The CDR3, as DNA: TGCAGTGCCCCTGAGCCAGGGAGATACGAGCAGTACTTC. Its protein is CSAPEPGRYEQYF.

The genes are TRBV12-3 or TRBV12-4 and TRBJ2-5; either TRBD1 or TRBD2 may fit D (6 bases each). The CDR3 is made up of 14 amino acids. The V end was cut by 7 bases, the J end by 1 base, with 13 bases between. DNA for the CDR3: TGTGCCAGCACCAAGGGGGAGGTCCAAGAGACCCAGTACTTC. Translated, it gives CASTKGEVQETQYF.

This clonotype showed up just a few times. The chain employs TRBV3-1 and TRBJ2-6; D gene uncertain. Germline V gives CDR1 LGHDT, CDR2 YNNKEL (reference sequence). CDR3 size: 16 residues. The V gene lost 0 bases and the J gene lost 3 bases, with 9 bases spanning the gap. The CDR3 here is CASSQDSLVGANVLTF. The CDR3 bases are TGTGCCAGCAGCCAAGATTCTTTAGTTGGGGCCAACGTCCTGACTTTC.

This rearrangement joins TRBV24-1 to TRBJ2-7, with TRBD2 matching 15 bases. The ends lost 7 bases at V and 6 bases at J; junction bases unmatched: 9. Per the germline V gene, CDR1 is KGHDR and CDR2 is SFDVKD. The CDR3 is made up of 16 amino acids. In DNA form, the CDR3 reads TGTGCCACCAGCTTCCCGGGACTAGCGGGAGGACGCGAGCAGTACTTC. This gives the protein CATSFPGLAGGREQYF.

This clonotype was picked up many times. The chain recombines TRBV6-1 with TRBJ2-3, with a tentative D call TRBD2 (5 bases). V lost 7 bases to trimming and J lost 2 bases, with 16 bases between them. Germline V CDR1 and CDR2: MNHNS, SASEGT. CDR3 size: 15 residues. CDR3 loop: CASTPRGRNTDTQYF. DNA for the CDR3: TGTGCCAGCACTCCTCGCGGGCGAAACACAGATACGCAGTATTTT.

The V and J genes are TRBV28 and TRBJ1-4; TRBD1 matches 7 bases. CDR1 is MDHEN and CDR2 is SYDVKM in the germline V gene. The CDR3 runs to 15 residues. V shed 2 bases, J shed 7 bases, and the junction held 7 bases outside the gene matches. In DNA form, the CDR3 reads TGTGCCAGCAGTTTACTGACAGGGAATGTTGAAAAACTGTTTTTT. This sequence encodes CASSLLTGNVEKLFF.

The rearrangement uses TRBV7-4 and TRBJ1-5, with D possibly TRBD1 on 5 matching bases. Deletions cut 8 bases from V and 6 bases from J, with 20 bases between. The V gene's germline CDR1 is SGHVT and CDR2 SQSDAQ. The CDR3 has 15 amino acids. In DNA, the CDR3 is TGTGCCAGCCCTTCACCGGGGGGATCTTCTCAGCCCCAGCATTTT. Residues: CASPSPGGSSQPQHF.

The sample holds many counts of this clonotype. This chain links TRBV18 with TRBJ1-2; D gene unclear. CDR3 length: 13 amino acids. The V end was cut by 3 bases, the J end by 2 bases, with 7 bases between. The germline gives CDR1 KGHSH, CDR2 LQKENI. CDR3 loop: CASSPAGNYGYTF. The CDR3, as DNA: TGTGCCAGCTCACCCGCAGGCAACTATGGCTACACCTTC. Supplemented by reference TRBV18 and TRBJ1-2, the full variable domain reads NAGVMQNPRHLVRRRGQEARLRCSPMKGHSHVYWYRQLPEEGLKFMVYLQKENIIDESGMPKERFSAEFPKEGPSILRIQQVVRGDSAAYFCASSPAGNYGYTFGSGTRLTVV.

This clonotype was counted between two and nine times. The rearrangement uses TRBV19 and TRBJ1-2, with 8 nucleotides matching TRBD1. Germline trimming cut 5 bases from V and 7 bases from J; bases unmatched to any gene: 6. The CDR3 runs to 13 residues. The germline V gene encodes CDR1 LNHDA and CDR2 SQIVND (reference sequence). CDR3 residues: CASSPDRGGGYTF. CDR3 DNA sequence: TGTGCCAGTAGTCCCGACAGGGGCGGTGGCTACACCTTC.

This clonotype has just a few counts. The chain carries TRBV24-1 and TRBJ2-2; the match to TRBD1 covers 7 bases. J lost 1 base, V lost 2 bases, and 3 bases had no gene match. Germline V gene sequence: CDR1 KGHDR, CDR2 SFDVKD. This CDR3 contains 16 residues. The CDR3 sequence: CATSDWSGGNTGELFF. The CDR3 DNA follows: TGTGCCACCAGTGATTGGTCAGGGGGGAACACCGGGGAGCTGTTTTTT.

Only a few counts were recorded for this clonotype. The chain joins TRBV7-9 to TRBJ2-3; D possibly corresponds to TRBD2 (5 bases). V was trimmed by 1 base and J by 0 bases, leaving 14 bases between them. Germline V gives CDR1 SEHNR, CDR2 FQNEAQ (reference sequence). The CDR3 runs to 17 residues. CDR3 sequence (DNA): TGTGCCAGCAGCTTAGAGCGAGCGGCGACTAGCACAGATACGCAGTATTTT. Translated, it gives CASSLERAATSTDTQYF.

The chain joins TRBV6-1 to TRBJ2-1, with 13 positions matching TRBD2. The junction had 8 bases not matched to a gene; V was cut back by 5 bases and J by 7 bases. Germline CDR1 is MNHNS and CDR2 is SASEGT. The CDR3 has 16 residues. CDR3 sequence (DNA): TGTGCCAGCAGTACACTAGCGGGAGGGCCAAAGAATGAGCAGTTCTTC. This sequence encodes CASSTLAGGPKNEQFF.

This clonotype was recorded many times. The V call is TRBV6-1, the J call TRBJ2-7, with a tentative D call TRBD2 (6 bases). V lost 6 bases, J lost 0 bases, and 15 bases lay in between. Germline V lookup: CDR1 MNHNS, CDR2 SASEGT. The CDR3 has 15 residues. The CDR3: CASRPAGFDSYEQYF. In DNA form, the CDR3 reads TGTGCCAGCAGACCCGCGGGATTCGACTCCTACGAGCAGTACTTC.

In its sample, this clonotype was seen many times. This rearrangement joins TRBV28 to TRBJ2-7; 7 bases agree with TRBD2. Trimming took 7 bases from V and 3 from J; bases not matched to a gene: 12. This CDR3 is 15 amino acids long. Germline V gene sequence: CDR1 MDHEN, CDR2 SYDVKM. The CDR3 region is CASTRGGAGRYEQYF. The CDR3 nucleotides are TGTGCCAGCACCCGTGGGGGAGCGGGACGCTACGAGCAGTACTTC.

The J gene is TRBJ2-3, the V gene TRBV13, with TRBD2 matching 16 bases. The V and J ends lost 2 bases and 3 bases, in that order; junction bases with no gene match: 11. The V gene's germline CDR1 is PRHDT and CDR2 FYEKMQ (reference sequence). CDR3 size: 20 residues. CDR3 DNA sequence: TGTGCCAGCAGCTTAACTACCGGGACTAGCGGGAGGGCCCGGACAGATACGCAGTATTTT. Amino acid sequence: CASSLTTGTSGRARTDTQYF.

This clonotype was counted at least ten times. V gene TRBV11-2 combines with J gene TRBJ1-1; D ambiguous. There are 15 residues in the CDR3. Trimming took 0 bases from V and 1 from J, leaving 9 bases between them. The germline V gene has CDR1 SGHAT and CDR2 FQNNGV. The CDR3 DNA reads TGTGCCAGCAGCTTAGAACCGGGATCGAACACTGAAGCTTTCTTT. This translates into CASSLEPGSNTEAFF.

This clonotype was recorded a few times. The DNA of the CDR3 is TGTGCCAGCAGCGCACAGGGGACTAATGAAAAACTGTTTTTT. Translation: CASSAQGTNEKLFF. The chain has TRBV7-9 and TRBJ1-4; 7 positions match TRBD1. This CDR3 has 14 residues. After removal of 5 bases from V and 2 bases from J, the junction contained 2 bases not matched to a gene. Germline V CDR1 and CDR2: SEHNR, FQNEAQ (reference sequence).

The rearrangement links TRBV2 to TRBJ2-7; possible D gene TRBD2, 5 bases. The germline V and J ends were trimmed by 8 bases and 4 bases, with 15 bases remaining between them. This CDR3 has 13 amino acids. CDR1 and CDR2 (germline): SNHLY, FYNNEI. CDR3 sequence: CASLRSGKYEQYF. The CDR3 bases are TGTGCCAGCCTTAGGTCCGGGAAGTACGAGCAGTACTTC.

The genes are TRBV19 and TRBJ2-7, with 12 bases that match TRBD1. Germline V gene data show CDR1 as LNHDA and CDR2 as SQIVND (reference sequence). The CDR3 is made up of 13 amino acids. Losses at the gene ends were 9 bases for V and 2 bases for J; bases not matched to a gene: 2. For the CDR3, the DNA is TGTGCCAGCGGGACAGGGGGCCCCTACGAGCAGTACTTC. The encoded protein is CASGTGGPYEQYF.

This clonotype was counted between two and nine times. A much larger clone differs by one base, so this may be a read error. J is TRBJ2-1 and V is TRBV27, with TRBD2 matching over 13 bases. This CDR3 region has 15 residues. Germline V lookup: CDR1 MNHEY, CDR2 SMNVEV (reference sequence). The ends lost 5 bases at V and 8 bases at J; junction bases unmatched: 6. CDR3 coding DNA: TGTGCCAGCAGTCCCGGGACTAGCGGGAACTATGAGCAGTTCTTC. Protein sequence: CASSPGTSGNYEQFF.